The 9 T cell receptor beta chains below all came from one sample that was sequenced in a study of blood T cell repertoires in COVID-19. The data were produced by immunoSEQ multiplex PCR, yet TCRdb's version contains in-frame clones alone and is incomplete. Altogether 200,000 to 250,000 clones are present, roughly 85% being singletons, with the ten largest covering 3.5% to 4%. The sequenced material came from peripheral blood. These receptors originate from a woman over 75 with acute or convalescent COVID-19.

J is TRBJ2-3 and V is TRBV24-1; 8 bases are shared with TRBD2. Germline V lookup: CDR1 KGHDR, CDR2 SFDVKD. Germline trimming cut 5 bases from V and 1 base from J; bases unmatched to any gene: 7. The CDR3 covers 16 residues. The CDR3, as DNA: TGTGCCACCAGTGTTCGCAGTAGCGGGGGCACAGATACGCAGTATTTT. Protein product: CATSVRSSGGTDTQYF.

This chain connects TRBV19 to TRBJ2-3, with D possibly matching TRBD2 (5 bases). Trimming took off 3 bases at V and 4 bases at J, with 8 bases between the two ends. Germline loops: CDR1 LNHDA, CDR2 SQIVND (reference sequence). The CDR3 runs 13 residues. The chain's CDR3 is CASSMMGADTQYF. In nucleotides, the CDR3 is TGTGCCAGTAGTATGATGGGAGCAGATACGCAGTATTTT.

The J gene is TRBJ1-3, the V gene TRBV4-1; 8 bases are shared with TRBD1. J gave up 4 bases and V 1 base, and 3 bases lay outside the gene matches. The length of the CDR3 is 15 residues. Germline CDR1 reads MGHRA; CDR2 reads YSYEKL. The CDR3 DNA reads TGCGCCAGCAGCCAAGGACAGGGGTTCGGAAACACCATATATTTT. It translates to CASSQGQGFGNTIYF.

This clone was recorded a few times. The chain recombines TRBV6-6 with TRBJ1-5; D is uncertain. This CDR3 has 15 residues. V lost 0 bases and J lost 6, with 12 bases in between. Germline V gene data show CDR1 as MNHNY and CDR2 as SVGAGI (reference sequence). The DNA of the CDR3 is TGTGCCAGCAGTTACTCAGAGGGTAGCTCTCAGCCCCAGCATTTT. It is translated as CASSYSEGSSQPQHF.

The CDR3 DNA reads TGTGCCTGGAGTTCAACCTTGAACAGGGTTACTGAAGCTTTCTTT. Amino acids: CAWSSTLNRVTEAFF. The rearrangement uses TRBV30 and TRBJ1-1, with D tentatively TRBD1 (6 bases). Trimming took 2 bases from V and 5 from J, leaving 18 bases between them. The CDR3 is 15 amino acids. The germline V gene encodes CDR1 GTSNPN and CDR2 SVGIG (reference sequence).

The genes are TRBV6-5 and TRBJ2-3; 8 nucleotides line up with TRBD1. This CDR3 region has 15 residues. The trim removed 6 bases at V and 3 bases at J, leaving 8 bases unmatched. Per germline, CDR1 MNHEY and CDR2 SVGAGI. In nucleotides, the CDR3 is TGTGCCAGCAGACCGGGGACAGGCGGGACAGATACGCAGTATTTT. This sequence encodes CASRPGTGGTDTQYF.

The rearrangement uses TRBV4-1 and TRBJ2-5; 8 bases align to TRBD1. The CDR3 covers 17 residues. With 0 bases clipped from V and 0 bases from J, the junction kept 6 bases outside the gene matches. Germline V gives CDR1 MGHRA, CDR2 YSYEKL. CDR3 sequence (DNA): TGCGCCAGCAGCCAAGATCGGCAGGGGGCGAACCAAGAGACCCAGTACTTC. This gives the protein CASSQDRQGANQETQYF.

The chain couples TRBV19 to TRBJ1-2; possibly TRBD1 for D (5 bases). Trimming took off 5 bases at V and 4 bases at J, with 17 bases between the two ends. Germline CDR1 reads LNHDA; CDR2 reads SQIVND (reference sequence). The CDR3 covers 15 residues. The CDR3 sequence is CASSSAGVSSYGYTF. Here the CDR3 DNA reads TGTGCCAGTAGTTCAGCGGGGGTATCTAGCTATGGCTACACCTTC.

The CDR3 loop is CASSFRGGGSGNEQFF. The CDR3 bases are TGCGCCAGCAGCTTTAGAGGCGGGGGGTCGGGGAATGAGCAGTTCTTC. The gene calls are TRBV5-1 and TRBJ2-1, with 8 bases matching TRBD2. With V trimmed by 2 bases and J by 7 bases, 11 bases remained unmatched. Germline lookup yields CDR1 SGHRS and CDR2 YFSETQ. The CDR3 extends over 16 amino acids.